Listed below are T cell receptor beta chains from one sample, sequenced in a study of T cells in Graves' hyperthyroidism and ophthalmopathy. TCRdb passed the multiplex PCR reads through MiXCR, listing each CDR3 protein once. This sample has around 600,000 distinct CDR3 sequences, with 12% to 15% found just once. The sample was blood. These receptors were collected from a woman aged 18-30 years with Graves' ophthalmopathy. CDR3s include the opening cysteine and the closing phenylalanine or tryptophan. The D gene is left open where the match is weak. Not all rows give a size; the values are once, few, many and, for expanded clones, a class.

TRBV9	TRBJ2-7	.	few	TGTGCCAGCAGCGAGGGAGGACTCACTGGTTCCTACGAGCAGTACTTC	CASSEGGLTGSYEQYF
TRBV3-1	TRBJ1-5	.	many	TGTGCCAGCAGCCAAGATACTACAGTCGGGCAGCCCCAGCATTTT	CASSQDTTVGQPQHF
TRBV28	TRBJ2-1	.	few	TGTGCCAGCAGTTTACGGGGGCCCACCTACAATGAGCAGTTCTTC	CASSLRGPTYNEQFF
TRBV2	TRBJ2-1	TRBD1	many	TGTGCCAGCATAACACAGGGGGCGTCCTACAATGAGCAGTTCTTC	CASITQGASYNEQFF
TRBV2	TRBJ2-1	TRBD2	many	TGTGCCAGCATCGAACTCGGGACTAGCGGGAGGGGTGGCTACAATGAGCAGTTCTTC	CASIELGTSGRGGYNEQFF
TRBV7-8	TRBJ1-4	.	many	TGTGCCAGCAGCTTAGTGGGGTGGAATGAAAAACTGTTTTTT	CASSLVGWNEKLFF
TRBV19	TRBJ2-3	TRBD2	.	TGTGCCAGTAGTAACCTTGGACTAGAGGGGTCAGATACGCAGTATTTT	CASSNLGLEGSDTQYF
TRBV27	TRBJ2-7	TRBD2	many	TGTGCCAGCAGTTTATCTGGTAGCGGGAGGGGGTACGAGCAGTACTTC	CASSLSGSGRGYEQYF
TRBV7-7	TRBJ2-7	.	many	TGTGCTAGCAGCCCATCCCAATCATACGAGCAGTACTTC	CASSPSQSYEQYF
TRBV7-2	TRBJ2-5	.	.	TGTGCCAGCAGCCAAGATACAGTGATAGAGACCCAGTACTTC	CASSQDTVIETQYF
TRBV3-1	TRBJ2-1	.	many	TGTGCCAGCCCCGACTTCCTGCAAGTCGGGTCCCCCGGCTACAATGAGCAGTTCTTC	CASPDFLQVGSPGYNEQFF
TRBV10-2	TRBJ2-1	TRBD2	.	TGCGCCAGCAGTGAATCGAGCGGGAGAGGGGACTATGAGCAGTTCTTC	CASSESSGRGDYEQFF
TRBV27	TRBJ1-5	.	few	TGTGCCAGCGCGGCCGGTTCGACGAATCAGCCCCAGCATTTT	CASAAGSTNQPQHF
TRBV11-2	TRBJ2-3	.	many	TGTGCCAGCAGGCGCCTGGCAGGGAGCACAGATACGCAGTATTTT	CASRRLAGSTDTQYF
TRBV3-1	TRBJ1-4	TRBD1	many	TGTGCCAGCAGCCAAGTTGGGGGAGGGGACAGTACTGAAAAACTGTTTTTT	CASSQVGGGDSTEKLFF
TRBV30	TRBJ1-2	.	many	TGTGCCTGGAGCATTTCGAGGGGGGGCTACACCTTC	CAWSISRGGYTF
TRBV27	TRBJ2-7	TRBD1	many	TGTGCCAGCAGCAGGGGGCGAACGGGCACAGAATACGAGCAGTACTTC	CASSRGRTGTEYEQYF
TRBV7-3	TRBJ2-3	TRBD2	.	TGTGCCAGCAGCTCGGGGGGGCTAGCGGGAAACACAGATACGCAGTATTTT	CASSSGGLAGNTDTQYF
TRBV28	TRBJ2-7	.	many	TGTGCCAGCAGTCCGGGATCCCGCTACGAGCAGTACTTC	CASSPGSRYEQYF
TRBV6-2/TRBV6-3	TRBJ1-1	.	many	TGTGCCAGCAGTTATACAGGGTATCGGTTGAGGAACACTGAAGCTTTCTTT	CASSYTGYRLRNTEAFF
TRBV7-2	TRBJ2-1	.	few	TGTGCCAGCAGCATCAGGTTCAGCTCCTACAATGAGCAGTTCTTC	CASSIRFSSYNEQFF
TRBV14	TRBJ2-1	TRBD2	many	TGTGCCAGCAGCCAAGAAGCGGGAAGGTTGATTGAGCAGTTCTTC	CASSQEAGRLIEQFF
TRBV6-1	TRBJ2-5	.	many	TGTGCCAGCAGGAGACCAGGGGAAGAGACCCAGTACTTC	CASRRPGEETQYF
TRBV27	TRBJ2-1	.	many	TGTGCCACGAGGCCTAGCGCCTACAATGAGCAGTTCTTC	CATRPSAYNEQFF
TRBV7-2	TRBJ2-3	TRBD2	few	TGTGCCAGCAGCCCGACGGGGGGAGGCGTCACAGATACGCAGTATTTT	CASSPTGGGVTDTQYF
TRBV6-4	TRBJ2-2	TRBD1	few	TGTGCCAGCAGTCCGACAGGGGACACCGGGGAGCTGTTTTTT	CASSPTGDTGELFF
TRBV20-1	TRBJ1-2	.	few	TGCAGTGCTAGGGGAATTGGGGCCCCTGTCTATGGCTACACCTTC	CSARGIGAPVYGYTF
TRBV20-1	TRBJ1-5	TRBD1	few	TGCAGTGCTAGAGCTCCCCCCGGACAGGGCGCAAATAGCAATCAGCCCCAGCATTTT	CSARAPPGQGANSNQPQHF
TRBV19	TRBJ2-1	.	few	TGTGCCAGTAGTTCCCCCGGGGACCCAGGGTCCAATGAGCAGTTCTTC	CASSSPGDPGSNEQFF
TRBV28	TRBJ2-3	.	many	TGTGCCAGCAGTTTAATACGAGGTGGAGGACTCACAGATACGCAGTATTTT	CASSLIRGGGLTDTQYF
TRBV7-6	TRBJ2-7	TRBD2	many	TGTGCCAGCAGCTTGGCTAGCGGGAAATGGTACGAGCAGTACTTC	CASSLASGKWYEQYF
TRBV7-3	TRBJ2-5	.	many	TGTGCCAGCAGCCTCGGGCAGCGAGAGACCCAGTACTTC	CASSLGQRETQYF
TRBV28	TRBJ2-2	TRBD2	many	TGTGCCAGCAGTTCCCCTGGGCTAGCGGGCATAAACACCGGGGAGCTGTTTTTT	CASSSPGLAGINTGELFF
TRBV7-9	TRBJ2-7	TRBD2	many	TGTGCCAGCAGCCCAGTACTAGCGGGAGGGTCCTACGAGCAGTACTTC	CASSPVLAGGSYEQYF
TRBV30	TRBJ1-2	TRBD1	few	TGTGCCTGGAGTGCTTTACGACAGGGAGGTGGCTACACCTTC	CAWSALRQGGGYTF
TRBV20-1	TRBJ2-1	.	many	TGCAGTGCTAGAGATGGCACTAGTGAAGATGAGCAGTTCTTC	CSARDGTSEDEQFF
TRBV20-1	TRBJ2-2	.	many	TGCAGTGCTGGGGGACATATAAACACCGGGGAGCTGTTTTTT	CSAGGHINTGELFF
TRBV20-1	TRBJ1-1	.	many	TGCAGTGCTAGAGCCTTGGGGGGCGCCGGCACTGAAGCTTTCTTT	CSARALGGAGTEAFF
TRBV20-1	TRBJ1-2	TRBD1	many	TGCAGTGCTGGGGAAACAGGGGGCGCTAATGGCTACACCTTC	CSAGETGGANGYTF
TRBV12-3/TRBV12-4	TRBJ1-1	.	.	TGTGCCAGCAGCTATGGCGTCAACGCTGAAGCTTTCTTT	CASSYGVNAEAFF
TRBV28	TRBJ1-1	.	many	TGTGCCAGCGGGGGACACATGAACACTGAAGCTTTCTTT	CASGGHMNTEAFF
TRBV5-4	TRBJ2-3	TRBD2	.	TGTGCCAGCAGCCCGGGGTATGGGGGGGACACAGATACGCAGTATTTT	CASSPGYGGDTDTQYF
TRBV7-9	TRBJ2-7	TRBD1	many	TGTGCCAGCAGCTTCTCCGGGACAGTCCCTTCCGAGCAGTACTTC	CASSFSGTVPSEQYF
TRBV20-1	TRBJ1-1	TRBD1	many	TGCAGTGCTAGACTAACCCAGGGACAGGGTGGGAACACTGAAGCTTTCTTT	CSARLTQGQGGNTEAFF
TRBV5-1	TRBJ2-2	TRBD2	many	TGCGCCAGCAGGACTAGCGGGAGGAGTGACACCGGGGAGCTGTTTTTT	CASRTSGRSDTGELFF
TRBV5-6	TRBJ2-7	.	many	TGTGCCAGCAGCTTGGTTCTCAGGCCCTACGAGCAGTACTTC	CASSLVLRPYEQYF
TRBV19	TRBJ2-5	TRBD1	many	TGTGCCAGTACCACGCCGGGACAGGGCGGCGAGACCCAGTACTTC	CASTTPGQGGETQYF
TRBV2	TRBJ1-6	TRBD1	.	TGTGCCAGCAGCCGGGACAGGGGGCATGGAAATTCACCCCTCCACTTT	CASSRDRGHGNSPLHF
TRBV27	TRBJ2-1	.	.	TGTGCCAGCAGTTCCGTGACAGCGTACAATGAGCAGTTCTTC	CASSSVTAYNEQFF